The rows below give T cell receptor beta chains drawn from one sample of a study of graft-versus-host responses after intestinal transplantation. TCRdb's copy holds only in-frame clones and misses some; the assay was immunoSEQ multiplex PCR. The table lists about 54,000 clones, roughly nine tenths of them singletons. The sample was PBMCs, taken about 93 weeks after intestinal transplant. These receptors were taken from a human patient who received an intestinal transplant, so some T cells may come from the graft donor. The CDR3 runs from the conserved cysteine through the conserved F or W. The D gene is left open where the match is weak. Part of the rows lack a size; the others show once, few, many or a class for expanded clones.

d_call	v_call	clone_size	j_call	cdr3_nt	cdr3_aa
NA	TRBV19	NA	TRBJ1-5	TGTGCCAGTAGTATAGATCCCGGTCAGGGTAGGGGAGGGAATCAGCCCCAGCATTTT	CASSIDPGQGRGGNQPQHF
NA	TRBV5-4	few	TRBJ2-2	TGTGCCAGCAGCTTTTCGGGGAACACCGGGGAGCTGTTTTTT	CASSFSGNTGELFF
NA	TRBV9	once	TRBJ1-1	TGTGCCAGCAGCGTGGTCGGGGGGAACACTGAAGCTTTCTTT	CASSVVGGNTEAFF
NA	TRBV20-1	NA	TRBJ2-1	TGCAGTGCTAGTTCCCGTCAGGCGCAGTTCTTC	CSASSRQAQFF
TRBD2	TRBV5-1	NA	TRBJ2-7	TGCGCCAGCAGCTTGGGGCTAGCGGGGGGTTCCTACGAGCAGTACTTC	CASSLGLAGGSYEQYF
NA	TRBV9	once	TRBJ1-3	TGTGCCAGCAGCGTAGGTGGTACCTCTGGAAACACCATATATTTT	CASSVGGTSGNTIYF
NA	TRBV6-5	NA	TRBJ1-3	TGTGCCAGCAGTTACACTCCCCAGGCGGGAAACACCATATATTTT	CASSYTPQAGNTIYF
NA	TRBV6-5	NA	TRBJ1-2	TGTGCCAGCAGTAGCCGGGACGTAGGCTATGGCTACACCTTC	CASSSRDVGYGYTF
NA	TRBV6-1	NA	TRBJ1-2	TGTGCCAGCAGAATGACAGGAGGGAACTATGGCTACACCTTC	CASRMTGGNYGYTF
TRBD2	TRBV9	NA	TRBJ2-3	TGTGCCAGCAGCGTAGCTCGGGGGGGCTTCACAGATACGCAGTATTTT	CASSVARGGFTDTQYF
TRBD1	TRBV5-1	NA	TRBJ2-6	TGCGCCAGCAGCTTGACGGCGCAGGGGGCGCTAGGGGCCAACGTCCTGACTTTC	CASSLTAQGALGANVLTF
TRBD2	TRBV5-6	NA	TRBJ2-7	TGTGCCAGCAGCTTATCCCCAGCGGGGGGCCCGGAGCAGTACTTC	CASSLSPAGGPEQYF
NA	TRBV7-2	NA	TRBJ1-5	TGTGCCAGCAGCTTTGGGTATAGCAATCAGCCCCAGCATTTT	CASSFGYSNQPQHF
TRBD2	TRBV15	NA	TRBJ2-3	TGTGCCACCGGGCAGGAGCGGGGAAACACAGATACGCAGTATTTT	CATGQERGNTDTQYF
TRBD1	TRBV4-1	NA	TRBJ2-5	TGCGCCAGCAGCCTAGGGACAGGGCTAGAGACCCAGTACTTC	CASSLGTGLETQYF
NA	TRBV7-8	NA	TRBJ2-1	TGTGCCAGCACAATTAACAGGGTCCATGAGCAGTTCTTC	CASTINRVHEQFF
NA	TRBV5-4	NA	TRBJ1-1	TGTGCCAGCAGCTCTGGGACAAGGAAAGCTTTCTTT	CASSSGTRKAFF
TRBD2	TRBV11-2	NA	TRBJ2-4	TGTGCCAGCAGCTTAGGGAGACTAGCGGGGGCGTCAAAAAACATTCAGTACTTC	CASSLGRLAGASKNIQYF
TRBD1	TRBV30	NA	TRBJ1-1	TGTGCCCTCCGACAGGGCCTGAACACTGAAGCTTTCTTT	CALRQGLNTEAFF
TRBD2	TRBV2	NA	TRBJ2-4	TGTGCCAGCGCGGTTGGGGGGGACATTCAGTACTTC	CASAVGGDIQYF
NA	TRBV6-1	NA	TRBJ1-2	TGTGCCAGCGGAACGGGGCCCCCGGATGGCTACACCTTC	CASGTGPPDGYTF
NA	TRBV7-3	NA	TRBJ2-7	TGTGCCAGCAGCTCCCAGGGCTCGGGCGAGCAGTACTTC	CASSSQGSGEQYF
NA	TRBV12-5	NA	TRBJ1-6	TGTGCTAGTGGTGGGACGGTCCTCTCACCCCTCCACTTT	CASGGTVLSPLHF
TRBD1	TRBV6-1	NA	TRBJ1-3	TGTGCCGGATCCCCCGGACAGGTCTCTGGAAACACCATATATTTT	CAGSPGQVSGNTIYF
NA	TRBV29-1	NA	TRBJ1-1	TGCAGCGTTGTAAGTATGAACACTGAAGCTTTCTTT	CSVVSMNTEAFF
NA	TRBV9	NA	TRBJ2-1	TGTGCCAGCAGCGTAGGGGAAGGGTTTGCGCCGTTCTTC	CASSVGEGFAPFF
TRBD2	TRBV29-1	once	TRBJ2-5	TGCAGCGTTGAAGGGTCGACTAGCCTGAGTGAGACCCAGTACTTC	CSVEGSTSLSETQYF
NA	TRBV9	NA	TRBJ2-3	TGTGCCAGCACCCCTAGCGCCTCAGATACGCAGTATTTT	CASTPSASDTQYF
NA	TRBV19	NA	TRBJ1-1	TGTGCCAGTAGTATAGTCGGAGGATCCTTAACTGAAGCTTTCTTT	CASSIVGGSLTEAFF
TRBD1	TRBV19	once	TRBJ1-6	TGTGCCAGTAGTATCCCAAGGACAGGTTTTGATTCACCCCTCCACTTT	CASSIPRTGFDSPLHF
NA	TRBV15	NA	TRBJ1-3	TGTGCCACCAGCAGAGATCTGGACGGCGCTGGAAACACCATATATTTT	CATSRDLDGAGNTIYF